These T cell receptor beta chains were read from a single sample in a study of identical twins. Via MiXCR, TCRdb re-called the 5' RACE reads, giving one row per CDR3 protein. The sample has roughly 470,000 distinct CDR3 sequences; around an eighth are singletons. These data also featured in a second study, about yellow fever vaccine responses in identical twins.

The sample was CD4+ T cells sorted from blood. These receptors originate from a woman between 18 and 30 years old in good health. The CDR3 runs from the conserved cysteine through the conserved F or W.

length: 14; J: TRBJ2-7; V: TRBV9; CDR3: CASSPQGAKYEQYF
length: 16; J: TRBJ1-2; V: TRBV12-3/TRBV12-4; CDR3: CASSLVVGQTSYGYTF
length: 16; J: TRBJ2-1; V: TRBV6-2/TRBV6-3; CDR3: CASSPFFTGNNNEQFF
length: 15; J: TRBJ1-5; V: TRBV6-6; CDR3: CASSASDGFNQPQHF
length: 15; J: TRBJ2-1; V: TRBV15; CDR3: CATSRPGGRTYEQFF
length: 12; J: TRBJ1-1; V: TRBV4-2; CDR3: CASSDDRTEAFF
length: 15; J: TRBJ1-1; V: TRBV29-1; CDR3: CSANRRGADTTEAFF
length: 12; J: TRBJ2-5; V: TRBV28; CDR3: CASTGDVETQYF
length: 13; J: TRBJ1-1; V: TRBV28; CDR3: CASRLPGPTEAFF
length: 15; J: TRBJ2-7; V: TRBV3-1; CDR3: CATCQLGGHGSEQYF
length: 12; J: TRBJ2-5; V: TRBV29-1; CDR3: CSVVSREETQYF
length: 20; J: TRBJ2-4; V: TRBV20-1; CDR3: CSARVPWPSGETLAKNIQYF
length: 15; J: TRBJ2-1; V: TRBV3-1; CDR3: CASRPGGGENNEQFF
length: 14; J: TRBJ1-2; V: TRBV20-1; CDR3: CSARDARQVYGYTF
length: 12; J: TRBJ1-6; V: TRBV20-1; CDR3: CSARSNEAPLHF
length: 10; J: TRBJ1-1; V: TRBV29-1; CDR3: CSARGTEAFF
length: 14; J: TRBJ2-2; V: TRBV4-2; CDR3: CASSQDVYTGELFF
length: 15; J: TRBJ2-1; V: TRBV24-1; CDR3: CATSSPSTGGFEQFF
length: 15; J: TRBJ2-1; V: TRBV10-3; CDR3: CAISGSGSSYNEQFF
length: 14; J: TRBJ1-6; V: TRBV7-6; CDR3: CASSLSGGNSPLHF
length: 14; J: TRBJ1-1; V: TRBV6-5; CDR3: CASSSLSSLAEAFF
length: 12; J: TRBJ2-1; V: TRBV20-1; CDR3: CSASRGYTEQFF
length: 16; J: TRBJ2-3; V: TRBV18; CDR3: CASSPSLAGPSDTQYF
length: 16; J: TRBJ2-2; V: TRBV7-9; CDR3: CASSPQTSATSGELFF
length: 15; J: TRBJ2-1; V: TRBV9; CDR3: CASSVVSGSYNEQFF
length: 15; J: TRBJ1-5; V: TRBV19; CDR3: CASSIRQPSNQPQHF
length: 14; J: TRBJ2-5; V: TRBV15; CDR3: CATSRDAAGETQYF
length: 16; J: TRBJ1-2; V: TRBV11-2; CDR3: CASSLGVTGTGVGYTF
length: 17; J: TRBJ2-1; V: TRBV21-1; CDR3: CASSKRKRDLDRGEQFF
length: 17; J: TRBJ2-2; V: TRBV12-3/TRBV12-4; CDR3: CASSFPFGVVSAGELFF
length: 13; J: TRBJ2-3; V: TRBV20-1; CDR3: CSAEPVSTDTQYF
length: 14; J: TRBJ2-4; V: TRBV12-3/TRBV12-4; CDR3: CASRYAGGAGSQYF